Presented here are 18 T cell receptor beta chains from one specimen sequenced in a study of T cells in Graves' hyperthyroidism and ophthalmopathy (dated by TCRdb to between 2017 and 2020). Library generation was performed with multiplex PCR. The sequencing machine was an Illumina HiSeq 2000. Amplification of TCR beta CDR3 regions was carried out from RNA transcripts. A first-round RT-PCR of the TCR CDR3 used the HTBI primer set with the Qiagen OneStep RT-PCR kit. TCRdb ran its own pipeline on the public reads, namely fastp trimming at Q25 and MiXCR clone calling, and kept in-frame beta chains. Every CDR3 protein is listed once, alongside the most common genes and DNA of its rows. This sample holds about 560,000 distinct CDR3 sequences; roughly 15% were observed only once. The ten most abundant clones make up 14% of the sample. Sequencing was carried out using blood. These receptors all stem from a woman aged 40-49 years with Graves' hyperthyroidism.

This clonotype has a handful of counts. The chain is built from TRBV6-2 or TRBV6-3 and TRBJ1-1; D possibly corresponds to TRBD1 (5 bases). Germline loops: CDR1 MNHEY, CDR2 SVGEGT. CDR3 length equals 13 residues. V dropped 5 bases and J dropped 4 bases, with 11 bases sitting between them. The CDR3 DNA is TGTGCCAGCAGTGTGACAGTGAGCACTGAAGCTTTCTTT. This translates into CASSVTVSTEAFF.

The genes are TRBV5-1 and TRBJ2-1; D ambiguous. The CDR3 spans 13 residues. The ends were cut back, 5 bases at V and 5 bases at J, with 11 bases in the middle. Germline V CDR1 and CDR2: SGHRS, YFSETQ. The CDR3 reads CASRPNRDNEQFF. The CDR3 DNA follows: TGCGCCAGCAGGCCGAATCGTGACAATGAGCAGTTCTTC.

The V and J genes are TRBV27 and TRBJ1-5; TRBD1 might be the D (5 bases). CDR1 is MNHEY and CDR2 is SMNVEV in the germline V gene (reference sequence). CDR3 length: 14 amino acids. V was trimmed by 3 bases and J by 9 bases, leaving 15 bases between them. The CDR3 reads CASSLATGTAPQHF. The CDR3 nucleotides are TGTGCCAGCAGTTTGGCCACCGGGACTGCGCCCCAGCATTTT.

In this sample, this clonotype turned up many times. The chain is built from TRBV3-1 and TRBJ2-1; D is possibly TRBD2 (5 bases). V shed 4 bases and J shed 3 bases, with 13 bases lying between them. This CDR3 region has 15 residues. The germline gives CDR1 LGHDT, CDR2 YNNKEL (reference sequence). CDR3 sequence (DNA): TGTGCCAGCAGCCTGTCCCGGACTCTCTACAATGAGCAGTTCTTC. The encoded protein is CASSLSRTLYNEQFF.

This rearrangement joins TRBV2 to TRBJ1-1; 10 bases fit TRBD1. V was clipped by 4 bases and J by 4 bases; unmatched bases: 6. This CDR3 contains 15 residues. In germline, CDR1 is SNHLY, CDR2 FYNNEI. CDR3 amino acids: CASSGDRGPSTEAFF. CDR3 coding DNA: TGTGCCAGCAGTGGAGACAGGGGGCCGAGCACTGAAGCTTTCTTT.

The table lists this clonotype with many counts. The V and J genes are TRBV3-1 and TRBJ2-3; D not certain. Germline values: CDR1 LGHDT, CDR2 YNNKEL (reference sequence). Trimming took off 0 bases at V and 7 bases at J, with 8 bases between the two ends. The CDR3 consists of 13 residues. The CDR3 sequence is CASSQDLLNTQYF. The DNA for the CDR3 is TGTGCCAGCAGCCAAGATTTGCTTAATACGCAGTATTTT.

This clonotype was observed at least ten times. This chain links TRBV5-4 with TRBJ2-3; 12 nucleotides match TRBD2. The CDR3 consists of 16 residues. J gave up 2 bases and V 3 bases, and 4 bases lay outside the gene matches. CDR1 and CDR2 from the germline V gene are SGHNT and YYREEE (reference sequence). The CDR3 nucleotides are TGTGCCAGCAGCTCCAGGACTAGCGGGATCACAGATACGCAGTATTTT. It specifies CASSSRTSGITDTQYF.

This clonotype has at least ten counts. J is TRBJ2-7 and V is TRBV20-1, with TRBD2 as a possible D gene (6 bases). Germline CDR1 and CDR2: DFQATT and SNEGSKA (reference sequence). V gave up 1 base and J gave up 3 bases, with 7 bases separating them. The CDR3 spans 12 residues. CDR3 region: CSARAEGYEQYF. The DNA for the CDR3 is TGCAGTGCTAGAGCGGAGGGCTACGAGCAGTACTTC.

This clonotype was counted ten times or more. This chain connects TRBV28 to TRBJ2-3, with D perhaps assigned TRBD1 or TRBD2 (5 bases each). Trimming cost V 7 bases and J 3 bases, with 17 bases left between them. This CDR3 contains 15 residues. Germline lookup yields CDR1 MDHEN and CDR2 SYDVKM. DNA of the CDR3: TGTGCCAGCATGCCGAGGGGCCCCTCAACAGATACGCAGTATTTT. It codes for CASMPRGPSTDTQYF.

This clonotype was counted a few times. The gene calls are TRBV20-1 and TRBJ1-2, with D perhaps matching TRBD1 (6 bases). CDR1 is DFQATT, CDR2 SNEGSKA, per germline (reference sequence). The ends were cut back, 0 bases at V and 6 bases at J, with 20 bases in the middle. The CDR3 runs 16 residues. CDR3 nucleotides: TGCAGTGCTAGAGATAGTGGGGGCAGGGGCCAGGATGGCTACACCTTC. Translation: CSARDSGGRGQDGYTF.

This clonotype appeared many times. J is TRBJ1-1 and V is TRBV30; 7 nucleotides match TRBD1. Unmatched junction bases numbered 6, after V lost 7 bases and J lost 1 base. The CDR3 runs to 13 residues. Per germline, CDR1 GTSNPN and CDR2 SVGIG (reference sequence). The CDR3 here is CAFSRQGNTEAFF. CDR3 coding DNA: TGTGCCTTCTCGAGACAGGGGAACACTGAAGCTTTCTTT.

This clonotype showed up many times. The chain employs TRBV29-1 and TRBJ2-5; D unclear. The CDR3 is 13 amino acids. CDR1 is SQVTM, CDR2 ANQGSEA, per germline. Deletions cut 4 bases from V and 2 bases from J, with 11 bases between. This chain's CDR3 is CSVVFTAQETQYF. The CDR3 coding sequence is TGCAGCGTTGTCTTTACGGCTCAAGAGACCCAGTACTTC.

The V and J genes are TRBV10-2 and TRBJ1-5; 11 bases fit TRBD1. Trimming removed 5 bases from V and 3 bases from J; junction bases left unmatched: 3. The CDR3 has 15 residues. Germline CDR1 and CDR2: WSHSY and SAAADI. The CDR3 DNA is TGCGCCAGCAGTCGGACAGGGGGCACCAATCAGCCCCAGCATTTT. It encodes CASSRTGGTNQPQHF.

In this sample, this clonotype turned up a few times. A clone one base away is much larger, so this may be a read error. This chain connects TRBV7-2 to TRBJ2-7, with 13 bases fitting TRBD2. Trimming at V came to 11 bases and at J to 4 bases, leaving 14 bases not matched to a gene. CDR1 is SGHTA and CDR2 is FQGNSA in the germline V gene. This CDR3 region has 16 residues. This CDR3 is CAGTARTSGSRYEQYF. CDR3 bases: TGTGCCGGCACCGCTCGGACTAGCGGGAGTCGTTACGAGCAGTACTTC. Full variable domain (remainder filled in from reference TRBV7-2 and TRBJ2-7): GAGVSQSPSNKVTEKGKDVELRCDPISGHTALYWYRQSLGQGLEFLIYFQGNSAPDKSGLPSDRFSAERTGGSVSTLTIQRTQQEDSAVYLCAGTARTSGSRYEQYFGPGTRLTVT.

Many counts were recorded for this clonotype. The chain links TRBV7-9 to TRBJ2-5; a possible D gene is TRBD2 (6 bases). V lost 3 bases to trimming and J lost 5 bases, with 13 bases between them. The CDR3 has 14 amino acids. Looked up from germline, CDR1 is SEHNR and CDR2 is FQNEAQ (reference sequence). The CDR3 nucleotides are TGTGCCAGCAGCTTCGGGGGAGGAGGTGAGACCCAGTACTTC. Translation gives CASSFGGGGETQYF.

This clonotype came up many times. J is TRBJ2-7 and V is TRBV24-1; TRBD2 is a possible D gene (6 bases). Germline V gene data show CDR1 as KGHDR and CDR2 as SFDVKD. This CDR3 spans 15 amino acids. Trimming cost V 4 bases and J 2 bases, with 14 bases left between them. The CDR3 DNA is TGTGCCACCAGTGACTCTGCCGGGACTCCCTACGAGCAGTACTTC. Encoded protein: CATSDSAGTPYEQYF.

This clonotype was detected ten times or more. The chain uses TRBV5-1 and TRBJ2-3; 9 nucleotides match TRBD1. Looked up from germline, CDR1 is SGHRS and CDR2 is YFSETQ. V lost 0 bases, J lost 2 bases, and 1 base stayed unmatched. The CDR3 spans 15 residues. In DNA form, the CDR3 reads TGCGCCAGCAGCTTGGGGGACAGGGTCACAGATACGCAGTATTTT. Translation: CASSLGDRVTDTQYF.

CDR3 protein: CSAGTGAGNTIYF. The CDR3, as DNA: TGCAGTGCTGGAACAGGGGCTGGAAACACCATATATTTT. The chain recombines TRBV20-1 with TRBJ1-3, with 7 bases identical to TRBD1. Looked up from germline, CDR1 is DFQATT and CDR2 is SNEGSKA (reference sequence). This CDR3 has 13 residues. V lost 5 bases and J lost 2; bases outside the gene matches: 3.